This T cell receptor (beta chain) was recovered during a study of shared clonotypes between healthy human individuals. Original data processing: ImmunoSEQ output lacked quality scores and full-length reads, limiting matched filtering. TCRdb's table, derived via immunoSEQ multiplex PCR, lists solely in-frame clones and lacks some. The V and J calls and clone size come from that table; D and trimming were worked out from the DNA. The sample consists of about 680,000 clones, about three quarters of them appearing once. Looked up from germline, CDR1 is MGHRA and CDR2 is YSYEKL. Trimming cost V 7 bases and J 0 bases; bases outside gene matches: 9. This CDR3 has 15 amino acids.

This TCR was sampled from a woman in her thirties in good health. The chain employs TRBV4-1 and TRBJ2-7, with TRBD2 identical over 7 bases. Sequencing was performed on memory CD4+ T cells sorted from blood. As for subset: CD45RA-negative fraction. The CDR3 loop reads CASKPTGRSSYEQYF. Here the CDR3 DNA reads TGCGCCAGCAAGCCGACCGGGAGGAGCTCCTACGAGCAGTACTTC.